The 4 T cell receptor beta chains presented below share a single source sample, sequenced in a study of monozygotic twins with cystic fibrosis. Generated by immunoSEQ multiplex PCR, the TCRdb table keeps only in-frame clones and is missing some. The top ten clones hold 0.83% of a sample with approximately 11,000 clones, roughly 96% of them seen once. The sample consisted of blood. The origin of the receptors is a boy between 5 and 17 years old with cystic fibrosis.

The chain combines TRBV18 with TRBJ1-3; D is unclear. The CDR3 spans 13 residues. Germline V gene data show CDR1 as KGHSH and CDR2 as LQKENI. V was pared by 6 bases and J by 2 bases, with 8 bases between. For the CDR3, the DNA is TGTGCCAGCTCGGCGAACCCTGGAAACACCATATATTTT. Its translation: CASSANPGNTIYF.

This chain links TRBV28 with TRBJ2-3, with 7 bases that match TRBD1. The germline CDR1 and CDR2 sequences are MDHEN and SYDVKM. With V trimmed by 3 bases and J by 1 base, 7 bases remained unmatched. The CDR3 is 16 amino acids. Here the CDR3 reads CASSFTTGTRTDTQYF. The CDR3 DNA sequence: TGTGCCAGCAGTTTCACGACAGGGACCCGCACAGATACGCAGTATTTT.

The genes are TRBV5-1 and TRBJ2-1; 7 positions match TRBD1. Looked up from germline, CDR1 is SGHRS and CDR2 is YFSETQ. The CDR3 runs to 17 residues. The J segment lost 3 bases and the V segment lost 0 bases, leaving 9 bases of the junction unmatched. The CDR3 sequence is CASSLAPRDRYYNEQFF. The DNA of the CDR3 is TGCGCCAGCAGCTTGGCCCCCAGGGACAGATACTACAATGAGCAGTTCTTC.

This chain links TRBV15 with TRBJ1-5, with D possibly TRBD1 on 6 matching bases. Germline CDR1 and CDR2: LNHNV and YYDKDF (reference sequence). Trimming left V 0 bases short and J 0 bases short, with 6 bases between. The CDR3 loop spans 15 amino acids. This CDR3 reads CATSREGHSNQPQHF. The CDR3 DNA reads TGTGCCACCAGCAGAGAGGGACATAGCAATCAGCCCCAGCATTTT.